The rows below give T cell receptor beta chains drawn from one sample of a study of T cells in Graves' hyperthyroidism and ophthalmopathy. Each CDR3 protein gets one entry after TCRdb re-called the multiplex PCR reads with MiXCR. The table records roughly 740,000 distinct CDR3 sequences, about 17% of them present only once. Sequenced: blood. The receptors originated from a man aged 18 to 29 with Graves' hyperthyroidism. The CDR3 runs from the conserved cysteine through the conserved F or W. The order of the fields is V gene, J gene, clone size, D gene, CDR3 protein, CDR3 DNA. The D gene is left open where the match is weak. The size field is filled for only some rows; it gives once, few, many or a size class.

TRBV6-1,TRBJ2-7,many,-,CASSMGGSYEQYF,TGTGCCAGCAGTATGGGGGGTTCCTACGAGCAGTACTTC
TRBV7-2,TRBJ2-3,few,-,CASSSRQGEIANTQYF,TGTGCCAGCAGCTCTCGCCAGGGCGAGATAGCAAATACGCAGTATTTT
TRBV4-2,TRBJ1-2,few,TRBD1,CASSRGRDSNYGYTF,TGTGCCAGCAGCCGCGGCCGGGACAGCAACTATGGCTACACCTTC
TRBV20-1,TRBJ2-4,-,TRBD2,CSASPSRLAGIGVKNIQYF,TGCAGTGCTAGCCCCTCTAGACTAGCGGGGATCGGGGTCAAAAACATTCAGTACTTC
TRBV5-1,TRBJ2-3,many,-,CASSLGGRHTDTQYF,TGCGCCAGCAGCTTGGGGGGTCGCCACACAGATACGCAGTATTTT
TRBV11-3,TRBJ2-7,many,TRBD1,CASQTEQGASDEQYF,TGTGCCAGCCAAACCGAGCAGGGGGCATCGGACGAGCAGTACTTC
TRBV3-1,TRBJ2-5,many,TRBD2,CASSQRGGAQVPETQYF,TGTGCCAGCAGCCAGCGGGGGGGTGCACAAGTTCCCGAGACCCAGTACTTC
TRBV3-1,TRBJ1-3,-,-,CASSQGATGNTIYF,TGTGCCAGCAGCCAAGGCGCTACTGGAAACACCATATATTTT
TRBV20-1,TRBJ2-7,many,-,CSAVDRSYEQYF,TGCAGTGCCGTCGACAGGAGCTACGAGCAGTACTTC
TRBV12-3/TRBV12-4,TRBJ1-1,-,-,CASSFGGAAEAFF,TGTGCCAGCAGTTTCGGAGGGGCCGCTGAAGCTTTCTTT
TRBV18,TRBJ2-1,many,-,CASSRVDEQFF,TGTGCCAGCTCACGAGTAGATGAGCAGTTCTTC
TRBV30,TRBJ2-7,many,TRBD1,CAWRPIGTAYEQYF,TGTGCCTGGCGTCCGATAGGGACAGCCTACGAGCAGTACTTC
TRBV28,TRBJ2-7,many,TRBD2,CASSSPRGLGYEQYF,TGTGCCAGCAGTTCCCCCCGCGGACTAGGCTACGAGCAGTACTTC
TRBV18,TRBJ2-3,-,TRBD2,CASSTSGARGTDTQYF,TGTGCCAGCTCAACTAGCGGGGCCAGGGGCACAGATACGCAGTATTTT
TRBV3-1,TRBJ2-3,-,TRBD2,CASSLLGTSTPDTQYF,TGTGCCAGCAGCCTACTAGGGACTAGCACCCCAGATACGCAGTATTTT
TRBV20-1,TRBJ2-5,many,TRBD1,CSARVVPLRTGPQETQYF,TGCAGTGCTAGAGTGGTTCCACTTCGGACAGGACCTCAGGAGACCCAGTACTTC
TRBV20-1,TRBJ2-7,-,TRBD2,CSAKEISSGGVEQYF,TGCAGTGCTAAAGAAATATCTAGCGGCGGGGTCGAGCAGTACTTC
TRBV20-1,TRBJ2-2,few,-,CSARTLTGELFF,TGCAGTGCTAGGACCCTCACCGGGGAGCTGTTTTTT
TRBV9,TRBJ2-7,many,-,CASSSRPTYEQYF,TGTGCCAGCAGCTCCCGACCTACCTACGAGCAGTACTTC
TRBV11-3,TRBJ2-3,-,TRBD2,CASSLRTSGRGTDTQYF,TGTGCCAGCAGCCTAAGGACTAGCGGGAGAGGCACAGATACGCAGTATTTT
TRBV4-2,TRBJ2-7,many,-,CASSQEGASSYEQYF,TGTGCCAGCAGCCAAGAGGGAGCTTCTTCCTACGAGCAGTACTTC
TRBV28,TRBJ2-7,-,TRBD1,CASRDRDFYEQYF,TGTGCCAGCAGGGACAGGGACTTCTACGAGCAGTACTTC